Listed below are T cell receptor beta chains from one sample, sequenced in a study of human T cells and chemical hapten exposure. TCRdb recomputed calls from the RACE reads with MiXCR, one row per CDR3 protein. The table has roughly 130,000 distinct CDR3 sequences, approximately 9.5% seen once. The sequencing sample was made of whole blood. The receptors were gathered from a male donor in good health. Some clones in this sample may be carry-over from other donors' samples. CDR3s include the opening cysteine and the closing phenylalanine or tryptophan. D genes are given only for firm matches. A row's size may be missing; if present it is once, few, many or a size class.

d_call: TRBD1; v_call: TRBV29-1; clone_size: NA; j_call: TRBJ2-7; cdr3_nt: TGCAGCGTTCGAGGGGGCTTCTACGAGCAGTACTTC; cdr3_aa: CSVRGGFYEQYF
d_call: NA; v_call: TRBV6-2/TRBV6-3; clone_size: NA; j_call: TRBJ1-1; cdr3_nt: TGTGCCAGCAGTGGGCGACGGAAAATGAACACTGAAGCTTTCTTT; cdr3_aa: CASSGRRKMNTEAFF
d_call: NA; v_call: TRBV20-1; clone_size: NA; j_call: TRBJ1-6; cdr3_nt: TGCAGTGCTAGAGATCAAGGGACTTCTAAATCACCCCTCCACTTT; cdr3_aa: CSARDQGTSKSPLHF
d_call: TRBD1; v_call: TRBV7-2; clone_size: few; j_call: TRBJ2-7; cdr3_nt: TGTGCCAGCAGCTTCCGAGGACAGGGAGGCTACGAGCAGTACTTC; cdr3_aa: CASSFRGQGGYEQYF
d_call: NA; v_call: TRBV7-9; clone_size: NA; j_call: TRBJ2-5; cdr3_nt: TGTGCCAGCAGCCCTTCCGGGGGACAGAGGGAAGAGACCCAGTACTTC; cdr3_aa: CASSPSGGQREETQYF
d_call: TRBD1; v_call: TRBV6-5; clone_size: few; j_call: TRBJ1-1; cdr3_nt: TGTGCCAGCAGTGACTGGGACAGTGAAGCTTTCTTT; cdr3_aa: CASSDWDSEAFF
d_call: NA; v_call: TRBV7-9; clone_size: NA; j_call: TRBJ2-7; cdr3_nt: TGTGCCAGCAGCTTAGCAGACAAGGTCTACGAGCAGTACTTC; cdr3_aa: CASSLADKVYEQYF
d_call: TRBD2; v_call: TRBV5-1; clone_size: many; j_call: TRBJ2-7; cdr3_nt: TGCGCCAGCAGCTACGGGACTAACTACGAGCAGTACTTC; cdr3_aa: CASSYGTNYEQYF
d_call: NA; v_call: TRBV27; clone_size: few; j_call: TRBJ1-1; cdr3_nt: TGTGCCAGCAGTTTATCGTCGGACAACACTGAAGCTTTCTTT; cdr3_aa: CASSLSSDNTEAFF
d_call: TRBD1; v_call: TRBV5-1; clone_size: few; j_call: TRBJ2-7; cdr3_nt: TGCGCCAGCAGCTTGGGAGACAGGGGGCGTCCGGACTACGAGCAGTACTTC; cdr3_aa: CASSLGDRGRPDYEQYF
d_call: NA; v_call: TRBV6-2/TRBV6-3; clone_size: few; j_call: TRBJ2-1; cdr3_nt: TGTGCCAGCAGTGCGTTAGCGGCCCAAAATGAGCAGTTCTTC; cdr3_aa: CASSALAAQNEQFF
d_call: TRBD2; v_call: TRBV10-2; clone_size: few; j_call: TRBJ2-5; cdr3_nt: TGCGCCAGCAGTGAACCAGGACTAGCGGGAGGAGAGACCCAGTACTTC; cdr3_aa: CASSEPGLAGGETQYF
d_call: TRBD1; v_call: TRBV6-2/TRBV6-3; clone_size: few; j_call: TRBJ2-7; cdr3_nt: TGTGCCAGCAGTTATTTACAGGGGTACGAGCAGTACTTC; cdr3_aa: CASSYLQGYEQYF
d_call: NA; v_call: TRBV5-1; clone_size: few; j_call: TRBJ2-7; cdr3_nt: TGCGCCAGCAGCCTAGAGGGGCGGGCCGATTTCTACGAGCAGTACTTC; cdr3_aa: CASSLEGRADFYEQYF
d_call: NA; v_call: TRBV7-9; clone_size: few; j_call: TRBJ1-1; cdr3_nt: TGTGCCAGCAGCCCCGACGGGGCTCAGAACACTGAAGCTTTCTTT; cdr3_aa: CASSPDGAQNTEAFF
d_call: NA; v_call: TRBV29-1; clone_size: NA; j_call: TRBJ1-4; cdr3_nt: TGCAGCGTAGGAACTTCGGACAGTTTCGCTGAAAAACTGTTTTTT; cdr3_aa: CSVGTSDSFAEKLFF
d_call: NA; v_call: TRBV29-1; clone_size: NA; j_call: TRBJ2-2; cdr3_nt: TGCAGCGTCTTAGCGGGGGAGCTGTTTTTT; cdr3_aa: CSVLAGELFF
d_call: TRBD1; v_call: TRBV6-5; clone_size: many; j_call: TRBJ1-6; cdr3_nt: TGTGCCAGCAGGGAAGGACAGGGGCCTCGTTTCACCCTCCACTTT; cdr3_aa: CASREGQGPRFTLHF
d_call: NA; v_call: TRBV7-2; clone_size: few; j_call: TRBJ2-5; cdr3_nt: TGTGCCAGCAGCTTAGAACGGTTTGGGCCGAAACAAGAGACCCAGTACTTC; cdr3_aa: CASSLERFGPKQETQYF
d_call: NA; v_call: TRBV20-1; clone_size: many; j_call: TRBJ2-2; cdr3_nt: TGCAGTGCTAGAGAGGGTGACGCGAACACCGGGGAGCTGTTTTTT; cdr3_aa: CSAREGDANTGELFF
d_call: NA; v_call: TRBV7-9; clone_size: many; j_call: TRBJ1-1; cdr3_nt: TGTGCCAGCAGCTTAGATGGAGGTTGGGGGACTGAAGCTTTCTTT; cdr3_aa: CASSLDGGWGTEAFF
d_call: TRBD2; v_call: TRBV19; clone_size: NA; j_call: TRBJ2-5; cdr3_nt: TGTGCCAGCCGACTAGCGGGAGGGCGGGCACAAGAGACCCAGTACTTC; cdr3_aa: CASRLAGGRAQETQYF
d_call: TRBD2; v_call: TRBV20-1; clone_size: many; j_call: TRBJ2-1; cdr3_nt: TGCAGTGCTAGAGATGGGGGACTAGCGGGATTTGAGCAGTTCTTC; cdr3_aa: CSARDGGLAGFEQFF
d_call: NA; v_call: TRBV3-1; clone_size: NA; j_call: TRBJ1-5; cdr3_nt: TGTGCCAGCAGTCATGGACAGTCTCCGCAGCCCCAGCATTTT; cdr3_aa: CASSHGQSPQPQHF
d_call: NA; v_call: TRBV5-1; clone_size: few; j_call: TRBJ1-3; cdr3_nt: TGCGCCAGCAGCTTGGACCTTAGCTCTGGAAACACCATATATTTT; cdr3_aa: CASSLDLSSGNTIYF
d_call: NA; v_call: TRBV7-2; clone_size: many; j_call: TRBJ2-2; cdr3_nt: TGTGCCAGCAGCTTAAGTCGGCGGGCCGGGGAGCTGTTTTTT; cdr3_aa: CASSLSRRAGELFF
d_call: TRBD1; v_call: TRBV7-9; clone_size: NA; j_call: TRBJ2-1; cdr3_nt: TGTGCCAGCAGCTCAACGCGAACAGGGGCGGCCTACAATGAGCAGTTCTTC; cdr3_aa: CASSSTRTGAAYNEQFF
d_call: TRBD2; v_call: TRBV12-3/TRBV12-4; clone_size: few; j_call: TRBJ2-7; cdr3_nt: TGTGCCAGCAGTTTAGGACTAGCGGGGGCCTCCTACGAGCAGTACTTC; cdr3_aa: CASSLGLAGASYEQYF
d_call: NA; v_call: TRBV3-1; clone_size: few; j_call: TRBJ2-5; cdr3_nt: TGTGCCAGCAGCCAAGCCTACCGAATCGGAGAGACCCAGTACTTC; cdr3_aa: CASSQAYRIGETQYF
d_call: NA; v_call: TRBV6-5; clone_size: few; j_call: TRBJ2-2; cdr3_nt: TGTGCCAGCAGTTACTCGCAGTTCATGAACACCGGGGAGCTGTTTTTT; cdr3_aa: CASSYSQFMNTGELFF
d_call: NA; v_call: TRBV5-5; clone_size: NA; j_call: TRBJ1-6; cdr3_nt: TGTGCCAGCAGCTTCCCGACAGGCTTCAGATATAATTCACCCCTCCACTTT; cdr3_aa: CASSFPTGFRYNSPLHF
d_call: NA; v_call: TRBV7-2; clone_size: NA; j_call: TRBJ2-1; cdr3_nt: TGTGCCAGCAGGGCAGGGGTGAATGAGCAGTTCTTC; cdr3_aa: CASRAGVNEQFF
d_call: TRBD1; v_call: TRBV29-1; clone_size: NA; j_call: TRBJ2-1; cdr3_nt: TGCAGCGTTGAAGATCAATTACAGGGGGCCAGGGGGAATGAGCAGTTCTTC; cdr3_aa: CSVEDQLQGARGNEQFF
d_call: NA; v_call: TRBV12-3/TRBV12-4; clone_size: many; j_call: TRBJ2-1; cdr3_nt: TGTGCCAGCAGTTTCGGCTCGGGGTCCTCCTACAATGAGCAGTTCTTC; cdr3_aa: CASSFGSGSSYNEQFF
d_call: NA; v_call: TRBV7-2; clone_size: NA; j_call: TRBJ2-2; cdr3_nt: TGTGCCAGCAGCTTAGTCGGGGGCACCGGGGAGCTGTTTTTT; cdr3_aa: CASSLVGGTGELFF
d_call: TRBD1; v_call: TRBV12-3/TRBV12-4; clone_size: many; j_call: TRBJ1-5; cdr3_nt: TGTGCCAGCAGCCAAGACAGGGCGTATCAGCCCCAGCATTTT; cdr3_aa: CASSQDRAYQPQHF
d_call: NA; v_call: TRBV29-1; clone_size: NA; j_call: TRBJ2-7; cdr3_nt: TGCAGCGTCCAAAAGACAGTTCGCGAGCAGTACTTC; cdr3_aa: CSVQKTVREQYF
d_call: TRBD1; v_call: TRBV19; clone_size: many; j_call: TRBJ2-5; cdr3_nt: TGTGCCAGTAGTACGGGACAGGGAGTTCAGACCCAGTACTTC; cdr3_aa: CASSTGQGVQTQYF
d_call: NA; v_call: TRBV6-5; clone_size: few; j_call: TRBJ1-5; cdr3_nt: TGTGCCAGCAGTCGATTAGGTCAGCCCCAGCATTTT; cdr3_aa: CASSRLGQPQHF
d_call: NA; v_call: TRBV20-1; clone_size: few; j_call: TRBJ2-7; cdr3_nt: TGCAGTGCTATAGCAGGGGAACCCTACGAGCAGTACTTC; cdr3_aa: CSAIAGEPYEQYF
d_call: NA; v_call: TRBV3-1; clone_size: many; j_call: TRBJ2-1; cdr3_nt: TGTGCCAGCAGCCAATGGGCAGGGACGTACAATGAGCAGTTCTTC; cdr3_aa: CASSQWAGTYNEQFF
d_call: NA; v_call: TRBV29-1; clone_size: many; j_call: TRBJ1-5; cdr3_nt: TGCAGCGCGGCGGAAGGCTTCAATCAGCCCCAGCATTTT; cdr3_aa: CSAAEGFNQPQHF
d_call: NA; v_call: TRBV12-3/TRBV12-4; clone_size: NA; j_call: TRBJ2-7; cdr3_nt: TGTGCCAGCAGTCGCTTGAACGAGCAGTACTTC; cdr3_aa: CASSRLNEQYF
d_call: TRBD2; v_call: TRBV5-5; clone_size: few; j_call: TRBJ2-1; cdr3_nt: TGTGCCAGCAGCTTGCGGACTAGCGGAGACAATGAGCAGTTCTTC; cdr3_aa: CASSLRTSGDNEQFF
d_call: NA; v_call: TRBV7-9; clone_size: NA; j_call: TRBJ1-1; cdr3_nt: TGTGCCAGCAGCTTATACAGGCCCGTTGAGGACACTGAAGCTTTCTTT; cdr3_aa: CASSLYRPVEDTEAFF